The 32 T cell receptor beta chains below come from one sample, sequenced in a study of CD8 T cells in Susac syndrome. An input of about 0.5 to 1 ug of RNA was subjected to reverse transcription using random hexamers. TCRdb independently ran MiXCR on the immunoSEQ multiplex PCR reads; one entry per CDR3 protein. This table has about 200,000 distinct CDR3 sequences, approximately 95% appearing once. Sequencing input: CD4+ T cells from PBMCs. The receptors were sampled from a human donor in good health.

The chain recombines TRBV5-1 with TRBJ2-2; D is ambiguous. The CDR3 is 15 residues long. CDR1 SGHRS and CDR2 YFSETQ come from the germline V gene. V was pared by 3 bases and J by 3 bases, with 12 bases between. The CDR3 is CASSSYTSYTGELFF. As DNA, the CDR3 is TGCGCCAGCAGCTCGTATACGTCCTACACCGGGGAGCTGTTTTTT.

The chain employs TRBV29-1 and TRBJ1-6; no clear D. V was shortened by 4 bases and J by 2 bases, with 6 bases between the two germline ends. Germline CDR1 is SQVTM and CDR2 is ANQGSEA. The CDR3 has 13 amino acids. CDR3 amino acids: CSVARTYNSPLHF. CDR3 DNA: TGCAGCGTTGCCCGGACCTATAATTCACCCCTCCACTTT.

J is TRBJ1-4 and V is TRBV7-3; no clear D gene. Germline values: CDR1 SGHTA, CDR2 FQGTGA. CDR3 size: 15 residues. Deletions cut 0 bases from V and 6 bases from J, with 11 bases between. The CDR3 reads CASSLTGRWDEKLFF. In nucleotides, the CDR3 is TGTGCCAGCAGCTTAACGGGCAGGTGGGATGAAAAACTGTTTTTT.

There are a few counts of this clonotype. The genes are TRBV7-2 and TRBJ2-3, with 7 positions matching TRBD1. CDR3 length: 15 amino acids. Trimming at V came to 10 bases and at J to 1 base, leaving 11 bases not matched to a gene. Per germline, CDR1 SGHTA and CDR2 FQGNSA. The CDR3 DNA reads as TGTGCCACCAATGGACAGGTTCTAGGCACAGATACGCAGTATTTT. Protein sequence: CATNGQVLGTDTQYF.

The genes are TRBV5-1 and TRBJ2-5; 7 bases agree with TRBD2. The CDR3 consists of 15 residues. With V trimmed by 4 bases and J by 2 bases, 8 bases remained unmatched. CDR1 is SGHRS, CDR2 YFSETQ, per germline. CDR3 nucleotide sequence: TGCGCCAGCAGCCGAATCGCGGGGGATCAAGAGACCCAGTACTTC. Protein product: CASSRIAGDQETQYF.

In DNA, the CDR3 is TGTGCCAGCAGTCTGACAGGTACCTACGAGCAGTACGTC. This sequence encodes CASSLTGTYEQYV. V usage is TRBV6-2 or TRBV6-3 and J usage is TRBJ2-7; tentatively, D is TRBD1 (6 bases). CDR3 length: 13 residues. Germline loops: CDR1 MNHEY, CDR2 SVGEGT. With 5 bases removed from V and 2 bases from J, the gap between germline ends came to 10 bases.

CDR3 nucleotides: TGTGCCAGCAGTTTATTCGGACTCCGGGACACCTATGGCTACACCTTC. Encoded protein: CASSLFGLRDTYGYTF. J is TRBJ1-2 and V is TRBV28; D is possibly TRBD1 (6 bases). Trimming shortened V by 1 base and J by 4 bases, and 16 bases separated the two germline ends. Germline lookup yields CDR1 MDHEN and CDR2 SYDVKM. This CDR3 comprises 16 residues.

The chain uses TRBV7-2 and TRBJ2-3; perhaps TRBD2 as D (7 bases). CDR3 length: 14 amino acids. Deletions cut 10 bases from V and 2 bases from J, with 16 bases between. Germline CDR1 and CDR2: SGHTA and FQGNSA. This CDR3 reads CATGWGGLTDTQYF. For the CDR3, the DNA is TGTGCCACTGGGTGGGGGGGCCTCACAGATACGCAGTATTTT.

The chain links TRBV20-1 to TRBJ2-5; perhaps TRBD2 as D (5 bases). The CDR3 consists of 10 residues. Germline-derived CDR1 and CDR2 are DFQATT and SNEGSKA (reference sequence). Trimming took 7 bases from V and 5 from J, leaving 8 bases between them. This chain's CDR3 is CSVGEETQYF. DNA for the CDR3: TGCAGTGTCGGGGAGGAGACCCAGTACTTC.

This chain connects TRBV19 to TRBJ2-3; D is undetermined. V was shortened by 7 bases and J by 4 bases, with 12 bases between the two germline ends. The V gene's germline CDR1 is LNHDA and CDR2 SQIVND (reference sequence). There are 13 residues in the CDR3. The CDR3 DNA is TGTGCCAGTATGTCAGGTGTTGCAGATACGCAGTATTTT. This codes for CASMSGVADTQYF. Complete variable domain (other parts from reference TRBV19 and TRBJ2-3): DGGITQSPKYLFRKEGQNVTLSCEQNLNHDAMYWYRQDPGQGLRLIYYSQIVNDFQKGDIAEGYSVSREKKESFPLTVTSAQKNPTAFYLCASMSGVADTQYFGPGTRLTVL.

As DNA, the CDR3 is TGTGCCAGCAGCTTCCGACAGGCTCGTTCACCCCTCCACTTT. It translates to CASSFRQARSPLHF. The chain joins TRBV7-2 to TRBJ1-6; D is possibly TRBD1 (6 bases). CDR1 and CDR2 from the germline V gene are SGHTA and FQGNSA. The CDR3 is 14 amino acids. The V end lost 3 bases, the J end lost 9 bases, and 12 bases lay between the germline ends. Filled out from reference TRBV7-2 and TRBJ1-6, the complete variable domain reads GAGVSQSPSNKVTEKGKDVELRCDPISGHTALYWYRQSLGQGLEFLIYFQGNSAPDKSGLPSDRFSAERTGGSVSTLTIQRTQQEDSAVYLCASSFRQARSPLHFGNGTRLTVT.

The chain couples TRBV7-2 to TRBJ2-1, with no clear D. This CDR3 has 14 residues. Trimming removed 5 bases at V and 9 bases at J, with 17 bases between. The germline V gene has CDR1 SGHTA and CDR2 FQGNSA. DNA for the CDR3: TGTGCCAGCAGCCGCCGGATTAGCATCGGTGAGCAGTTCTTC. Residues: CASSRRISIGEQFF.

This clonotype occurred once. The chain employs TRBV4-1 and TRBJ2-5; 9 bases align to TRBD2. V lost 0 bases to trimming and J lost 1 base; unmatched junction nucleotides: 6. CDR1 MGHRA and CDR2 YSYEKL come from the germline V gene. The CDR3 runs to 17 residues. The CDR3 bases are TGCGCCAGCAGCCAAGAGAGGGTAGCGGGGGCCCAAGAGACCCAGTACTTC. Encoded protein: CASSQERVAGAQETQYF.

The chain recombines TRBV12-3 or TRBV12-4 with TRBJ2-7; 8 nucleotides align to TRBD2. The CDR3 extends over 13 amino acids. The ends lost 5 bases at V and 11 bases at J; junction bases unmatched: 11. The CDR3 loop is CASSPGGSGVEYF. Here the CDR3 DNA reads TGTGCCAGCAGTCCCGGCGGTAGCGGGGTGGAGTACTTC.

J is TRBJ2-2 and V is TRBV3-1; 9 nucleotides line up with TRBD2. Germline CDR1 and CDR2: LGHDT and YNNKEL (reference sequence). The CDR3 spans 16 residues. The V and J ends lost 4 bases and 2 bases, in that order; junction bases with no gene match: 5. CDR3 DNA sequence: TGTGCCAGCAGCCTTCGGACTAGCGCCAACACCGGGGAGCTGTTTTTT. Translation: CASSLRTSANTGELFF.

The chain combines TRBV3-1 with TRBJ2-1; possibly TRBD1 or TRBD2 for D (6 bases each). This CDR3 contains 15 residues. Looked up from germline, CDR1 is LGHDT and CDR2 is YNNKEL (reference sequence). Trimming removed 4 bases at V and 9 bases at J, with 19 bases between. As DNA, the CDR3 is TGTGCCAGCAGCCGAGGAAGTGGGGGGCCCGGTGAGCAGTTCTTC. Its translation: CASSRGSGGPGEQFF.

CDR3 nucleotide sequence: TGCGCCAGCAGCCAAGATTCCGGGGTACTGAATGAAAAACTGTTTTTT. It codes for CASSQDSGVLNEKLFF. This rearrangement joins TRBV4-3 to TRBJ1-4, with D uncertain. V was trimmed by 0 bases and J by 5 bases, leaving 13 bases between them. The CDR3 runs to 16 residues. CDR1 is LGHNA, CDR2 YSLEER, per germline.

This chain uses TRBV5-1 with TRBJ1-1, with TRBD1 matching over 9 bases. This CDR3 has 16 residues. CDR1 SGHRS and CDR2 YFSETQ come from the germline V gene. The junction had 7 bases not matched to a gene; V was cut back by 2 bases and J by 2 bases. CDR3 protein: CASSFTGTGINTEAFF. CDR3 bases: TGCGCCAGCAGCTTCACTGGGACAGGGATTAACACTGAAGCTTTCTTT.

CDR3 residues: CASSPWGTSVPTDTQYF. Here the CDR3 DNA reads TGTGCCAGCAGCCCCTGGGGGACTAGCGTGCCGACAGATACGCAGTATTTT. This chain connects TRBV7-8 to TRBJ2-3, with TRBD2 matching 10 bases. Losses at the gene ends were 5 bases for V and 3 bases for J; bases not matched to a gene: 11. Looked up from germline, CDR1 is SGHVS and CDR2 is FQNEAQ. The CDR3 is 17 residues long.

The V gene is TRBV7-8, the J gene TRBJ1-2, with a tentative D call TRBD1 (5 bases). The germline gives CDR1 SGHVS, CDR2 FQNEAQ. V gave up 3 bases and J gave up 7 bases, with 15 bases separating them. The CDR3 contains 14 residues. The CDR3 sequence: CASSLGGTPSGYTF. The CDR3, as DNA: TGTGCCAGCAGCTTGGGGGGGACCCCGAGTGGCTACACCTTC.

This chain joins TRBV2 and TRBJ2-7, with D possibly TRBD2 on 7 matching bases. Germline-derived CDR1 and CDR2 are SNHLY and FYNNEI. The ends were cut back, 7 bases at V and 3 bases at J, with 16 bases in the middle. The CDR3 has 14 amino acids. The CDR3 sequence: CASTVGGAGYEQYF. The CDR3 nucleotides are TGTGCCAGCACTGTGGGGGGGGCCGGCTACGAGCAGTACTTC.

The chain links TRBV28 to TRBJ1-2; D gene unclear. The CDR3 sequence is 14 residues long. The ends were cut back, 4 bases at V and 4 bases at J, with 13 bases in the middle. The germline V gene has CDR1 MDHEN and CDR2 SYDVKM. CDR3 sequence: CASSSDRWGYGYTF. The CDR3 region has the DNA TGTGCCAGCAGTTCTGATCGTTGGGGCTATGGCTACACCTTC.

This chain connects TRBV3-1 to TRBJ2-7; TRBD1 or TRBD2 may be the D gene (7 bases each). V dropped 1 base and J dropped 10 bases, with 23 bases sitting between them. Germline V gene data show CDR1 as LGHDT and CDR2 as YNNKEL (reference sequence). The CDR3 is 16 amino acids. DNA of the CDR3: TGTGCCAGCAGCCAAGGAGGAAGGGGCGGGAGACAGGGACAGTACTTC. This encodes CASSQGGRGGRQGQYF.

The rearrangement links TRBV30 to TRBJ2-1, with 8 bases fitting TRBD1. After removal of 5 bases from V and 10 bases from J, the junction contained 4 bases not matched to a gene. CDR3 length equals 11 residues. Germline V gene lookup returns CDR1 GTSNPN and CDR2 SVGIG (reference sequence). The DNA for the CDR3 is TGTGCCTGGGGACAGGGTAGGGAGCAGTTCTTC. This encodes CAWGQGREQFF.

V is TRBV10-3 and J is TRBJ1-1; 7 positions agree with TRBD1. The CDR3 runs to 14 residues. The V and J ends lost 4 bases and 1 base, in that order; junction bases with no gene match: 3. CDR1 ENHRY and CDR2 SYGVKD come from the germline V gene. The CDR3 DNA is TGTGCCATCAGTGGGACAGGTGGGAACACTGAAGCTTTCTTT. Protein: CAISGTGGNTEAFF.

This chain links TRBV5-1 with TRBJ1-6; D may be TRBD1 (5 bases). The CDR3 is made up of 16 amino acids. CDR1 and CDR2 from the germline V gene are SGHRS and YFSETQ. Trimming took 0 bases from V and 9 from J, leaving 16 bases between them. CDR3 region: CASSLGPSRAASPLHF. The CDR3 nucleotides read TGCGCCAGCAGCTTGGGGCCGAGCAGGGCTGCTTCACCCCTCCACTTT.

The rearrangement uses TRBV12-3 or TRBV12-4 and TRBJ1-2; D unresolved. The CDR3 spans 13 residues. V was clipped by 3 bases and J by 2 bases, with 7 bases between them. CDR3 residues: CASSFRPNYGYTF. For the CDR3, the DNA is TGTGCCAGCAGTTTCAGGCCAAACTATGGCTACACCTTC.

Only one count was recorded for this clonotype. The chain links TRBV29-1 to TRBJ1-1, with 7 bases aligning to TRBD1. CDR3 length: 13 residues. Trimming at V came to 3 bases and at J to 5 bases, leaving 6 bases not matched to a gene. The germline V gene has CDR1 SQVTM and CDR2 ANQGSEA. CDR3: CSVDQGVGTEAFF. In DNA form, the CDR3 reads TGCAGCGTTGATCAGGGGGTTGGGACTGAAGCTTTCTTT.

DNA for the CDR3: TGTGCCAGCAGCTTGGGACAGGGCGCCTACGAGCAGTACTTC. Translating gives CASSLGQGAYEQYF. This rearrangement joins TRBV14 to TRBJ2-7; TRBD1 agrees at 9 bases. The J segment lost 2 bases and the V segment lost 5 bases, leaving 4 bases of the junction unmatched. There are 14 residues in the CDR3. The germline V gene has CDR1 SGHDN and CDR2 FVKESK.

The V gene is TRBV24-1, the J gene TRBJ2-2, with D tentatively TRBD1 (7 bases). The germline gives CDR1 KGHDR, CDR2 SFDVKD. V was cut by 1 base and J by 0 bases, with 14 bases left in between. The CDR3 length is 18 residues. DNA of the CDR3: TGTGCCACCAGTGATTTTCCGACAGGGACTGCGAACACCGGGGAGCTGTTTTTT. Its translation: CATSDFPTGTANTGELFF.

The chain joins TRBV7-2 to TRBJ1-5; 9 bases fit TRBD1. This CDR3 spans 15 amino acids. Looked up from germline, CDR1 is SGHTA and CDR2 is FQGNSA. V shed 6 bases, J shed 8 bases, and the junction held 11 bases outside the gene matches. CDR3 protein: CASSSQGALLEPQHF. The DNA of the CDR3 is TGTGCCAGCAGTTCACAGGGGGCGCTGCTAGAGCCCCAGCATTTT.

DNA for the CDR3: TGTGCCAGCAGCCAAGTAAGCGGGGGGGCCGACAATGAGCAGTTCTTC. Protein product: CASSQVSGGADNEQFF. The V call is TRBV4-2, the J call TRBJ2-1, with TRBD2 matching 10 bases. The trim removed 1 base at V and 5 bases at J, leaving 5 bases unmatched. The CDR3 consists of 16 residues. Germline V gene sequence: CDR1 LGHNA, CDR2 YNFKEQ.